This record looks at one TCR beta chain sequence and its context. Germline V lookup: CDR1 SEHNR, CDR2 FQNEAQ (reference sequence). There are 13 residues in the CDR3. TCRdb keeps only in-frame clones here, not all; method: immunoSEQ multiplex PCR. The data show under 45,000 clones, approximately 94% seen once. Specified treatment: preoperative locoregional IRX-2 cytokine immunotherapy. The entry originates in a study of preoperative IRX-2 immunotherapy in early breast cancer. J is TRBJ2-5 and V is TRBV7-9; the D call may be TRBD1 or TRBD2 (5 bases each). The J call is uncertain, as TRBJ2-7 better fits the DNA end. Source: tumor tissue, taken after IRX-2 immunotherapy. The receptor was derived from a human donor with breast cancer. The CDR3 loop reads CASSLGDGYEQYF. CDR3 bases: TGTGCCAGCAGCTTAGGGGACGGCTACGAGCAGTACTTC.